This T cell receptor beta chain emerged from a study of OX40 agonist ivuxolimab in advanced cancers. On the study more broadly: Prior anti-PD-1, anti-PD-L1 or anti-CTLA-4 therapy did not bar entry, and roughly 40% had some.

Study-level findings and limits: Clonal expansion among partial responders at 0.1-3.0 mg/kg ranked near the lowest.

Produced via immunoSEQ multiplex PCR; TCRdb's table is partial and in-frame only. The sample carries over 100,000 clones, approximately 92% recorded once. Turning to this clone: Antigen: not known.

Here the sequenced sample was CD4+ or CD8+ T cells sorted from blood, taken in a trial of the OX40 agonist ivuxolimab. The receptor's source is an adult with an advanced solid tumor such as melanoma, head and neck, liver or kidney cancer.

The CDR3 region is CASSPSGADGYTF. The CDR3 nucleotides read TGTGCCAGCTCACCATCAGGAGCCGATGGCTACACCTTC. The chain joins TRBV18 to TRBJ1-2; no reliable D call. This CDR3 has 13 residues. The ends were cut back, 2 bases at V and 6 bases at J, with 10 bases in the middle. Per germline, CDR1 KGHSH and CDR2 LQKENI.